The sequence of this TCR beta chain was determined in a study of beta chain features in type 1 diabetes. The sequenced template was cDNA made from the entire isolated RNA. Data came from immunoSEQ multiplex PCR; TCRdb stores just in-frame clones and leaves some out. The profile shows 15,000 to 20,000 clones, about 53% of them singletons. Germline CDR1 and CDR2: SQVTM and ANQGSEA. The CDR3 contains 13 residues. V was cut by 7 bases and J by 6 bases, with 19 bases left in between. The chain has TRBV29-1 and TRBJ2-7, with D maybe TRBD1 (6 bases). The sample taken for sequencing was stem cell memory CD4+ T cells from blood. This clonotype was obtained from a man aged 18 to 30 in good health. The CDR3 reads CSAGGGSGGEQYF. DNA for the CDR3: TGCAGCGCCGGTGGGGGCAGCGGTGGCGAGCAGTACTTC.